The present T cell receptor (beta chain) was sequenced within a study of OX40 agonist ivuxolimab in advanced cancers. Collection of blood occurred at baseline, at cycle 4 day 1, and at cycle 7 day 1. The repertoire was sequenced with immunoSEQ multiplex PCR; TCRdb's copy has only in-frame clones and lacks some. Counted here are about 70,000 clones, roughly 88% occurring once; the ten biggest clones make up approximately 7%. The TCR sequence derives from an adult with an advanced solid tumor such as melanoma, head and neck, liver or kidney cancer. Material: CD4+ or CD8+ T cells sorted from blood, obtained in a trial of the OX40 agonist ivuxolimab.

The CDR3 coding sequence is TGTGCCAGCAGCCAAGGTATAGGGTTAATCCCTGGAAACACCATATATTTT. Its protein is CASSQGIGLIPGNTIYF. The chain has TRBV4-2 and TRBJ1-3; no firm D call. CDR3 length: 17 residues. CDR1 LGHNA and CDR2 YNFKEQ come from the germline V gene. The ends were cut back, 1 base at V and 2 bases at J, with 15 bases in the middle.